This TCR beta chain was recorded in a study of cytomegalovirus exposure and HLA in healthy donors. Study conclusions and caveats: In a later analysis, at a false discovery rate of 0.05, about 17,000 TCR beta sequences matched HLA alleles.

This clone appeared a few times. The antigen remains undetermined. Both 60 Vbeta primers and 13 Jbeta primers went into the PCR. Profiled with immunoSEQ multiplex PCR; TCRdb holds only in-frame clones, not every one. Among fewer than 200,000 clones listed, 80% were seen once. The V end lost 3 bases, the J end lost 10 bases, and 23 bases lay between the germline ends. From germline, CDR1 is SGDLS and CDR2 YYNGEE. The CDR3 consists of 17 residues. Specimen: PBMCs. The clonotype originates from a woman in her 50s in good health and CMV-seronegative. The gene calls are TRBV9 and TRBJ1-6; tentative D call: TRBD1 (5 bases). The CDR3 spells CASSALQESTPNSPLHF. The CDR3 DNA reads as TGTGCCAGCAGCGCACTACAGGAATCTACCCCAAACTCACCCCTCCACTTT.